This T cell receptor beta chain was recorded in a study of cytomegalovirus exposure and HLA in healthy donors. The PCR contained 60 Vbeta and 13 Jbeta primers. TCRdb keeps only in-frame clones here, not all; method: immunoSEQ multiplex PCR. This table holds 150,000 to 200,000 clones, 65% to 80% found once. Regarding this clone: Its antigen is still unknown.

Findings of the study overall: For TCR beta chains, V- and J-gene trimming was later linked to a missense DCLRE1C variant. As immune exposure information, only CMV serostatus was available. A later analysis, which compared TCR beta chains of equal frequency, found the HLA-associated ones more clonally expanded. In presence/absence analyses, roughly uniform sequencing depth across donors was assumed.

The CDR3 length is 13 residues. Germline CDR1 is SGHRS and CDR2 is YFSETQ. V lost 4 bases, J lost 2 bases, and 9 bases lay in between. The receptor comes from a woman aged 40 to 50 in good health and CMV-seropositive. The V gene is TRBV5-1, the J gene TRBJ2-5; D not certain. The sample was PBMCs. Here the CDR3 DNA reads TGCGCCAGCAGCCACGGTTATCAAGAGACCCAGTACTTC. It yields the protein CASSHGYQETQYF. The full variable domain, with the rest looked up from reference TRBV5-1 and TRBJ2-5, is KAGVTQTPRYLIKTRGQQVTLSCSPISGHRSVSWYQQTPGQGLQFLFEYFSETQRNKGNFPGRFSGRQFSNSRSEMNVSTLELGDSALYLCASSHGYQETQYFGPGTRLLVL.